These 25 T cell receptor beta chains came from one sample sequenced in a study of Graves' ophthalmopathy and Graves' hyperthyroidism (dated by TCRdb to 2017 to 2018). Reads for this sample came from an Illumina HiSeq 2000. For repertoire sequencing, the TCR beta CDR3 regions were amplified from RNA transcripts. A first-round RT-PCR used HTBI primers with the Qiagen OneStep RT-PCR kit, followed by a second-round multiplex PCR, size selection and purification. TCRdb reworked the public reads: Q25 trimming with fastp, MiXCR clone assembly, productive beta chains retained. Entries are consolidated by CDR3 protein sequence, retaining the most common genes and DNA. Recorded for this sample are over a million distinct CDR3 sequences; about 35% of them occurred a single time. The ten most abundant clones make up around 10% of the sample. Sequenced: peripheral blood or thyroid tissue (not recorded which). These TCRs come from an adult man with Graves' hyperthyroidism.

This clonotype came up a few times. CDR3 in DNA: TGTGCCAGCTCAAAAGCGGGGGGGCCCGACGAGCAGTACTTC. It specifies CASSKAGGPDEQYF. This chain uses TRBV18 with TRBJ2-7, with TRBD2 matching over 10 bases. V lost 5 bases, J lost 5 bases, and 6 bases stayed unmatched. The V gene's germline CDR1 is KGHSH and CDR2 LQKENI. The CDR3 totals 14 residues.

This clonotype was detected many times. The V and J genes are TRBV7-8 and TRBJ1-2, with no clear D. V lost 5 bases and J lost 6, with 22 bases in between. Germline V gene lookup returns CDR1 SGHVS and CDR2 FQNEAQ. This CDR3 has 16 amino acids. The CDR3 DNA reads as TGTGCCAGCAGCCGACTAACACTCAACCAAGGTGATGGCTACACCTTC. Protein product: CASSRLTLNQGDGYTF.

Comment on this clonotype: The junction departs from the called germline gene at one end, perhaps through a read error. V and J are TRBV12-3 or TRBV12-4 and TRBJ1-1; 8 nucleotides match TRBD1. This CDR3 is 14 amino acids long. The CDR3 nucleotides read TGTGCCGGCAGTGGGACAGGTGGCCGGGTTGAAGCTTTCTTT. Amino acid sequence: CAGSGTGGRVEAFF.

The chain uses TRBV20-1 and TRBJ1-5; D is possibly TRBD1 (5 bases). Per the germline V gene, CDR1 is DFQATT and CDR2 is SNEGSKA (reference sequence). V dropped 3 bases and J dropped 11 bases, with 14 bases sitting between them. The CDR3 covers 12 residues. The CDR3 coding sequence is TGCAGTGCTAGGCCCAGGGCAGAGACCCAGCATTTT. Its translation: CSARPRAETQHF.

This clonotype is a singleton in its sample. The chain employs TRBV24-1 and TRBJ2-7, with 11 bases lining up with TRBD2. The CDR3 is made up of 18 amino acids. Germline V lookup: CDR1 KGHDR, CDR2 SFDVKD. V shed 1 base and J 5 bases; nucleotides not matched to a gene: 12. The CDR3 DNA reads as TGTGCCACCAGTGATTTTTTGCCAAAGGGACTAGCGGCCCACGAGCAGTACTTC. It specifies CATSDFLPKGLAAHEQYF.

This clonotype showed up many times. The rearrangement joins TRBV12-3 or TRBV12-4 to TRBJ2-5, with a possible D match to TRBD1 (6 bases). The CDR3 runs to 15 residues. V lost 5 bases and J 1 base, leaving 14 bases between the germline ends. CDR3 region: CASSGRGWGQETQYF. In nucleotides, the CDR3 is TGTGCCAGCAGTGGCAGGGGATGGGGCCAAGAGACCCAGTACTTC.

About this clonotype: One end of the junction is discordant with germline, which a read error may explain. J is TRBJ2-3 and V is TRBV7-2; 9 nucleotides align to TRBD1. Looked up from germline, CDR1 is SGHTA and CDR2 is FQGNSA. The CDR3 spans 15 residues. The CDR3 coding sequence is TGTGCCAGCAGCCGGGCGACAGGGGGGGAGGATACGCAGTACTTT. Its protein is CASSRATGGEDTQYF.

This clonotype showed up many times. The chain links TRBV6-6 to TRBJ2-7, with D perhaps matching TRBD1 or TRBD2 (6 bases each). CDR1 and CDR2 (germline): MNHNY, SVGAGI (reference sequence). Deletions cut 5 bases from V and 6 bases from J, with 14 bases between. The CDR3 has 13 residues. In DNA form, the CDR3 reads TGTGCCAGCAGTCACGTTCGGGGGCTCGAGCAGTACTTC. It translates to CASSHVRGLEQYF.

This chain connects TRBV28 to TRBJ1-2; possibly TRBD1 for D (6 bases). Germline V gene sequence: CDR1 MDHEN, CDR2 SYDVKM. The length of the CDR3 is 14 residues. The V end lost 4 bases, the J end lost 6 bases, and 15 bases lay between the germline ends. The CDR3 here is CASSSVQGLHGYTF. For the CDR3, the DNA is TGTGCCAGCAGTTCGGTACAGGGATTGCATGGCTACACCTTC.

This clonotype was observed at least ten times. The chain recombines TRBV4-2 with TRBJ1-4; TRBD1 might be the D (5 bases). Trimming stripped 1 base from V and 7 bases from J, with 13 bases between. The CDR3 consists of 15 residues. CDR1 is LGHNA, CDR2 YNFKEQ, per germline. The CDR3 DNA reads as TGTGCCAGCAGCCAAGTAGGGCAGGGAGGTGAAAAACTGTTTTTT. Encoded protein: CASSQVGQGGEKLFF.

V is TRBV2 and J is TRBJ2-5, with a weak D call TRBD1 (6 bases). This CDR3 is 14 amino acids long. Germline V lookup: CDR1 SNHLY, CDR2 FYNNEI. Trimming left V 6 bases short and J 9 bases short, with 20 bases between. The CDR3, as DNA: TGTGCCAGCAGCGACCAGGGGCAACTGCAGCCCCAGTACTTC. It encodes CASSDQGQLQPQYF. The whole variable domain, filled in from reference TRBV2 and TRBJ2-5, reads EPEVTQTPSHQVTQMGQEVILRCVPISNHLYFYWYRQILGQKVEFLVSFYNNEISEKSEIFDDQFSVERPDGSNFTLKIRSTKLEDSAMYFCASSDQGQLQPQYFGPGTRLLVL.

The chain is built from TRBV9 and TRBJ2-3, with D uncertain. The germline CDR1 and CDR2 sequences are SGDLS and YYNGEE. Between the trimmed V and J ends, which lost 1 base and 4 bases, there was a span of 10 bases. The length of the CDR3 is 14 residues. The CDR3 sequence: CASSVNSGSDTQYF. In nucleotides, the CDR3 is TGTGCCAGCAGCGTAAACTCAGGCTCAGATACGCAGTATTTT. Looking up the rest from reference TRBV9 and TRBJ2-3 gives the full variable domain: DSGVTQTPKHLITATGQRVTLRCSPRSGDLSVYWYQQSLDQGLQFLIQYYNGEERAKGNILERFSAQQFPDLHSELNLSSLELGDSALYFCASSVNSGSDTQYFGPGTRLTVL.

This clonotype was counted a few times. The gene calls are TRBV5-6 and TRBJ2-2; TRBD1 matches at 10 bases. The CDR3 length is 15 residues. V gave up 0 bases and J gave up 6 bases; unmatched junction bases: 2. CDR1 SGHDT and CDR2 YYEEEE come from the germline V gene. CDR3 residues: CASSLVDRGAGELFF. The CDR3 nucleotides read TGTGCCAGCAGCTTGGTGGACAGGGGGGCCGGGGAGCTGTTTTTT.

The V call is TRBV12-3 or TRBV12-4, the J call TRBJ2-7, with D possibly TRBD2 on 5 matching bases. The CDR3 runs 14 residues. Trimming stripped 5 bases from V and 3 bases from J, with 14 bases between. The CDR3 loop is CASSPPTGFYEQYF. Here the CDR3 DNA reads TGTGCCAGCAGTCCCCCGACGGGATTCTACGAGCAGTACTTC.

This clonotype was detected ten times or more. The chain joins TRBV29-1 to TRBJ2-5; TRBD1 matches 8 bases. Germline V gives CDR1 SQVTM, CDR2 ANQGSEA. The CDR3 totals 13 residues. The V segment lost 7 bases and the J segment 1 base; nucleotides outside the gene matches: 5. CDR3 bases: TGCAGCGGTTCCAGGGGGCCCCAAGAGACCCAGTACTTC. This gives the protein CSGSRGPQETQYF.

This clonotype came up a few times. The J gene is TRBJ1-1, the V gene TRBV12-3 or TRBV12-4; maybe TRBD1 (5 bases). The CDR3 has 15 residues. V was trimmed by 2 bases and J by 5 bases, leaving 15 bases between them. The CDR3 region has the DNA TGTGCCAGCAGTTTATCCCCCGCGACAGCAACTGAAGCTTTCTTT. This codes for CASSLSPATATEAFF.

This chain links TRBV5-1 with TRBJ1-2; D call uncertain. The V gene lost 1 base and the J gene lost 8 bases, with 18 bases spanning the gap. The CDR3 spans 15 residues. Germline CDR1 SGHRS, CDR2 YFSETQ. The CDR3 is CASSLLGWRPGGYTF. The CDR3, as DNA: TGCGCCAGCAGCTTGCTTGGTTGGAGGCCCGGGGGCTACACCTTC.

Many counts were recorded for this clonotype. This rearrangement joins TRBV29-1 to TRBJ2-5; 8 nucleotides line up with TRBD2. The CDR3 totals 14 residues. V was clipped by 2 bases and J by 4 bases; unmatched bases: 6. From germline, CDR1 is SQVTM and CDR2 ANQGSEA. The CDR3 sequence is CSVELTAGGETQYF. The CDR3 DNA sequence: TGCAGCGTTGAACTGACCGCGGGAGGAGAGACCCAGTACTTC.

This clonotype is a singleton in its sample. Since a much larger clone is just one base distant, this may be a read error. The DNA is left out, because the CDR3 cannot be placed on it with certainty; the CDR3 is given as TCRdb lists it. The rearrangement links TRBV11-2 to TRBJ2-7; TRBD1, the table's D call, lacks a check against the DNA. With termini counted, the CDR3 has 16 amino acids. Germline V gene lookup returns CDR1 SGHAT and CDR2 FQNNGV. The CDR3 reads CASSFGQGIISYEQCF.

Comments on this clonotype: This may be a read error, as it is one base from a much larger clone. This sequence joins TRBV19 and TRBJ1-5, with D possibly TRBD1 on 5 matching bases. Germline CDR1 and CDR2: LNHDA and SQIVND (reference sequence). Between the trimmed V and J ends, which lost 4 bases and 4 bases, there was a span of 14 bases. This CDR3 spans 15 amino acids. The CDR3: CASSRGRQINQPQHF. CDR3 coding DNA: TGTGCCAGTAGTAGGGGCCGACAGATAAATCAGCCCCAGCATTTT.

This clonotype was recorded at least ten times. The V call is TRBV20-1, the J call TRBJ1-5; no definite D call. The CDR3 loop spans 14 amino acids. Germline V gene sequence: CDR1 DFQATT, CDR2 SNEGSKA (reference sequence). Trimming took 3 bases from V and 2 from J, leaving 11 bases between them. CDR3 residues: CSARAPKGNQPQHF. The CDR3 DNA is TGCAGTGCTAGGGCACCTAAAGGCAATCAGCCCCAGCATTTT.

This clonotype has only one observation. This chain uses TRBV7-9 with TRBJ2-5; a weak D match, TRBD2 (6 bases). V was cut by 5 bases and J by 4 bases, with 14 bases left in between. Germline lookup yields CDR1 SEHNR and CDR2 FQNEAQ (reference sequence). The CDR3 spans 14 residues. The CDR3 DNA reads TGTGCCAGCAGCGTCCCGGGGGTAGTAGAGACCCAGTACTTC. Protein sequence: CASSVPGVVETQYF.

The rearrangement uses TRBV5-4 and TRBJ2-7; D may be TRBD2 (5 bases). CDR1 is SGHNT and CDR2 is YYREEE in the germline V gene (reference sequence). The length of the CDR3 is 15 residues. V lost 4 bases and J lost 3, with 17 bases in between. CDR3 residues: CASSLTPGSYYEQYF. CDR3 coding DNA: TGTGCCAGCAGCCTTACACCGGGATCCTACTACGAGCAGTACTTC.

The CDR3 protein is CASSSGRSTDTQYF. The CDR3 DNA sequence: TGCGCCAGCAGCTCGGGACGCAGCACAGATACGCAGTATTTT. V usage is TRBV5-1 and J usage is TRBJ2-3, with D perhaps being TRBD1 or TRBD2 (5 bases each). The CDR3 has 14 amino acids. Germline values: CDR1 SGHRS, CDR2 YFSETQ. Trimming shortened V by 3 bases and J by 0 bases, and 8 bases separated the two germline ends.

The DNA for the CDR3 is TGCAGCGTCTCCACCCCGGGACAGTTCCAAGAGACCCAGTACTTC. This codes for CSVSTPGQFQETQYF. The chain employs TRBV29-1 and TRBJ2-5; 7 nucleotides match TRBD1. Germline trimming cut 6 bases from V and 1 base from J; bases unmatched to any gene: 11. The germline CDR1 and CDR2 sequences are SQVTM and ANQGSEA. The CDR3 spans 15 residues.